Listed below are T cell receptor beta chains from one sample, sequenced in a study of T cell responses to AZD1222 COVID-19 vaccine. Clones were sequenced by immunoSEQ multiplex PCR, and TCRdb holds only the in-frame ones, with some missing. The top ten hold less than 6% of the sample, which has about 110,000 clones, 90% seen once. This material consisted of peripheral blood, taken on day 0 of AZD1222 vaccination. These receptors originate from an adult in good health. Both conserved end residues are trimmed from each CDR3.

v_call: TRBV5-1
j_call: TRBJ1-4
cdr3_aa: ASSWGSNEKLF

v_call: TRBV7-2
j_call: TRBJ2-5
cdr3_aa: ASSLTATQETQY

v_call: TRBV6-1
j_call: TRBJ1-2
cdr3_aa: ASSEGTAANYGYT

v_call: TRBV3-1/TRBV3-2
j_call: TRBJ2-7
cdr3_aa: ASSRQLAGDSYEQY

v_call: TRBV6-5
j_call: TRBJ2-2
cdr3_aa: ASSRGGVTGELF

v_call: TRBV7-2
j_call: TRBJ2-3
cdr3_aa: ASSFPGLADTQY

v_call: TRBV28
j_call: TRBJ2-7
cdr3_aa: ASSLRSAGRTSYEQY

v_call: TRBV9
j_call: TRBJ1-2
cdr3_aa: ASSPTEDGPYGYT

v_call: TRBV24-1
j_call: TRBJ2-1
cdr3_aa: ATSHDYNEQF

v_call: TRBV28
j_call: TRBJ2-2
cdr3_aa: ASSLTVGPTGELF

v_call: TRBV3-1/TRBV3-2
j_call: TRBJ2-1
cdr3_aa: ASSQETIGTSSVNEQF

v_call: TRBV13
j_call: TRBJ2-7
cdr3_aa: ASSSVGTSAYEQY

v_call: TRBV27
j_call: TRBJ1-1
cdr3_aa: ASSLFSGETEAF

v_call: TRBV5-1
j_call: TRBJ1-2
cdr3_aa: ASSPGRTSGYT

v_call: TRBV12-5
j_call: TRBJ2-7
cdr3_aa: ASGFSIGEQY

v_call: TRBV5-4
j_call: TRBJ1-1
cdr3_aa: ASSLIEGTNTEAF

v_call: TRBV5-1
j_call: TRBJ2-7
cdr3_aa: ASSQPTGRGSYEQY

v_call: TRBV12-2
j_call: TRBJ1-4
cdr3_aa: ASRSPGVDRGRGNEKLF

v_call: TRBV12-3/TRBV12-4
j_call: TRBJ1-2
cdr3_aa: ASSSGQARGYT

v_call: TRBV9
j_call: TRBJ2-1
cdr3_aa: ASSVGGSGGYNEQF

v_call: TRBV21-1
j_call: TRBJ1-1
cdr3_aa: ASSKVGTAMNTEAF

v_call: TRBV19
j_call: TRBJ1-5
cdr3_aa: ASSKYRVDQPQH

v_call: TRBV5-4
j_call: TRBJ2-7
cdr3_aa: ASSLGPMGISYEQY

v_call: TRBV28
j_call: TRBJ2-6
cdr3_aa: ASLALDACPGANVLT

v_call: TRBV7-8
j_call: TRBJ1-2
cdr3_aa: ASSLEGTLYGYT

v_call: TRBV28
j_call: TRBJ2-1
cdr3_aa: ASIPGGTRYNEQF

v_call: TRBV28
j_call: TRBJ1-1
cdr3_aa: ASSLQGARDTEAF

v_call: TRBV5-1
j_call: TRBJ1-2
cdr3_aa: ASSLGQIRDGYT

v_call: TRBV20-1
j_call: TRBJ2-7
cdr3_aa: SAQPGPY

v_call: TRBV28
j_call: TRBJ2-7
cdr3_aa: ASSFGPSEQY

v_call: TRBV19
j_call: TRBJ1-3
cdr3_aa: ATHVPGGNTIY

v_call: TRBV10-3
j_call: TRBJ1-3
cdr3_aa: AISEVPGGDGNTIY

v_call: TRBV9
j_call: TRBJ1-1
cdr3_aa: ASSVGVPRRGWNTEAF

v_call: TRBV15
j_call: TRBJ1-5
cdr3_aa: ATSRTTGGQPQH

v_call: TRBV9
j_call: TRBJ1-1
cdr3_aa: ASSPRTGMNTEAF

v_call: TRBV11-2
j_call: TRBJ1-5
cdr3_aa: ASNEGGSQPQH

v_call: TRBV18
j_call: TRBJ1-5
cdr3_aa: ASSPGRGAEQPQH

v_call: TRBV7-9
j_call: TRBJ1-5
cdr3_aa: ASTRQGNNQPQH

v_call: TRBV15
j_call: TRBJ2-5
cdr3_aa: ATSRGGTEQETQY

v_call: TRBV4-2
j_call: TRBJ1-1
cdr3_aa: ASSQDDGRGRTEAF

v_call: TRBV7-2
j_call: TRBJ2-5
cdr3_aa: ASSLGWGQETQY